This T cell receptor beta chain was captured by sequencing in a study of blood T cell repertoires in COVID-19. The protocol was immunoSEQ multiplex PCR, while the TCRdb copy is restricted to in-frame clones and leaves out a portion. This sample has roughly 190,000 clones, with around four fifths found just once. This CDR3 is built from 15 residues. The trim removed 4 bases at V and 3 bases at J, leaving 6 bases unmatched. The germline CDR1 and CDR2 sequences are SGHRS and YFSETQ. Sequences were obtained from peripheral blood. The genes are TRBV5-1 and TRBJ2-3; 9 nucleotides agree with TRBD1. The source of this sequence is a woman aged 70 to 79 with active or convalescent COVID-19. CDR3 sequence reads: CASSPIGTGTDTQYF. The CDR3 DNA reads as TGCGCCAGCAGCCCAATAGGGACAGGGACAGATACGCAGTATTTT.